This TCR beta chain was sequenced in a study of blood T cell repertoires in COVID-19. The wider study: Nucleic acid was either cDNA or gDNA, and it came from T cells, B-cell-depleted T cells, or PBMCs.

Per the original methods: Reference gene primer amplification in the assay estimated nucleated cell counts. The assay was immunoSEQ multiplex PCR, and TCRdb's table has in-frame clones only and misses some. V, J and clone size were drawn from that table, and D and trimming were deduced from the DNA. The repertoire holds roughly 250,000 clones, with about 90% as singletons. The CDR3 runs 14 residues. Germline assignment: CDR1 SGHNT and CDR2 YYREEE (reference sequence). The V gene end was trimmed by 3 bases and the J gene end by 8 bases; junction bases not matched to a gene: 7. The sample comprised peripheral blood. The chain uses TRBV5-4 and TRBJ1-4; 7 bases align to TRBD1. The TCR comes from a woman aged 40 to 55 with acute or convalescent COVID-19. CDR3 amino acids: CASSSDRAGEKLFF. The DNA of the CDR3 is TGTGCCAGCAGCTCAGACAGGGCGGGAGAAAAACTGTTTTTT.